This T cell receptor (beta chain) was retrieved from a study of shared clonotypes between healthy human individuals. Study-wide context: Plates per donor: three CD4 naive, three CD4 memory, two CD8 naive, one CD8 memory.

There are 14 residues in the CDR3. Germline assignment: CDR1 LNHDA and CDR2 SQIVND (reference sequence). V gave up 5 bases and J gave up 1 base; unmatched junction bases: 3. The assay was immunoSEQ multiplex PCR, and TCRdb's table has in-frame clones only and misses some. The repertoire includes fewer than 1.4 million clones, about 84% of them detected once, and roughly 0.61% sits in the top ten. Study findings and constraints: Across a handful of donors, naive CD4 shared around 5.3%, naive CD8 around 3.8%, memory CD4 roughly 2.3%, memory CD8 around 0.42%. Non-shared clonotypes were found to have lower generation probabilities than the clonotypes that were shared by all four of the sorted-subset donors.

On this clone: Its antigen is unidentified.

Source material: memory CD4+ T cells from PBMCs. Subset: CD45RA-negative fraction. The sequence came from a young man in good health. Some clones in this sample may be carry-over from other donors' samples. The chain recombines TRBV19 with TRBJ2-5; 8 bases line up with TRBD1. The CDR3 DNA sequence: TGTGCCAGTAGTCTGACAGGGGCCCAAGAGACCCAGTACTTC. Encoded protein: CASSLTGAQETQYF.